The rows below give T cell receptor beta chains drawn from one sample of a study of shared clonotypes between healthy human individuals. TCRdb's copy holds only in-frame clones and misses some; the assay was immunoSEQ multiplex PCR. The sample yields hundreds of thousands of clones, around 72% seen once. The sequenced sample was memory CD4+ T cells sorted from blood. The receptor set was obtained from a woman aged 25 to 39 in good health. Each CDR3 is given with its conserved first and last residue. D genes are given only for firm matches. The listing skips clone size in some rows; elsewhere it reads once, few, many or a size class.

d_call j_call clone_size v_call cdr3_nt cdr3_aa
TRBD2 TRBJ2-1 - TRBV7-2 TGTGCCAGCAGCTTAGCGGGACTAGCGGGAGTTGGCTACAATGAGCAGTTCTTC CASSLAGLAGVGYNEQFF
TRBD2 TRBJ2-5 once TRBV7-8 TGTGCCAGCAGCTATGTAGCCCTCAACGCGGGAGGGCAAGAGACCCAGTACTTC CASSYVALNAGGQETQYF
- TRBJ1-5 few TRBV2 TGTGCCAGCAGTTGGACGGATAGCAATCAGCCCCAGCATTTT CASSWTDSNQPQHF
TRBD1 TRBJ1-4 - TRBV5-4 TGTGCCAGCAGCTCACCAGACAGGGGGGATGAAAAACTGTTTTTT CASSSPDRGDEKLFF
- TRBJ1-1 - TRBV2 TGTGCCAGCAGGGGACGCGCAGGGGACACTGAAGCTTTCTTT CASRGRAGDTEAFF
TRBD2 TRBJ2-2 - TRBV4-1 TGCGCCAGCAGCCAACCGGGACTAGCGGGTATAACCGGGGAGCTGTTTTTT CASSQPGLAGITGELFF
- TRBJ1-4 - TRBV7-8 TGTGCCAGCAGTTCGACGGGCGCGGGTGAAAAACTGTTTTTT CASSSTGAGEKLFF
TRBD2 TRBJ2-4 - TRBV5-1 TGCGCCAGCAGCCAGATAGCGGGAGCCAAAAACATTCAGTACTTC CASSQIAGAKNIQYF
- TRBJ1-4 - TRBV5-4 TGTGCCAGCAGCATAGCTAAGGACGGTAATGAAAAACTGTTTTTT CASSIAKDGNEKLFF
- TRBJ2-4 - TRBV7-2 TGTGCCAGCAGCCTAGCCAAAAACATTCAGTACTTC CASSLAKNIQYF
- TRBJ2-5 - TRBV19 TGTGCCAGTGGAGGTGGGGCGAACCAAGAGACCCAGTACTTC CASGGGANQETQYF
- TRBJ1-1 few TRBV5-1 TGCGCCAGCACCGAACAAACAGGGAGCTCTGAAGCTTTCTTT CASTEQTGSSEAFF
TRBD2 TRBJ2-1 - TRBV10-3 TGTGCCACCGGGACTAGCGGGTACAATGAGCAGTTCTTC CATGTSGYNEQFF
TRBD1 TRBJ1-1 - TRBV4-1 TGCGCCAGCAGCCAAGAAGACAGGGGCCGCGCCGCTTTCTTT CASSQEDRGRAAFF
TRBD1 TRBJ1-6 few TRBV30 TGTGCCTGGAGTATCTACCCTGTTACAGGGGATAATTCACCCCTCCACTTT CAWSIYPVTGDNSPLHF
- TRBJ2-1 once TRBV9 TGTGCCAGCAGCGGCACTAGCAGAAATGAGCAGTTCTTC CASSGTSRNEQFF
- TRBJ1-1 - TRBV6-5 TGTGCCAGCAGGACGGACTATGGAGCTTTCTTT CASRTDYGAFF
- TRBJ1-6 - TRBV30 TGTGCCTCGAAGGGGGGGCTTACTAATTCACCCCTCCACTTT CASKGGLTNSPLHF
TRBD1 TRBJ1-1 once TRBV5-1 TGCGCCAGCAGCCACCGGGACAGGGCGTCCACTGAAGCTTTCTTT CASSHRDRASTEAFF
TRBD2 TRBJ2-3 few TRBV7-9 TGTGCCAGCAGCTCCGGGACTAGCGGGACTCTTTCAGATACGCAGTATTTT CASSSGTSGTLSDTQYF
TRBD1 TRBJ1-1 - TRBV19 TGTGCCAGTAGTATTTTTGGAGGGGGCGGCACTGAAGCTTTCTTT CASSIFGGGGTEAFF
- TRBJ2-3 once TRBV5-1 TGCGCCAGCAGGGATGGGACTCGAGATTGGGATACGCAGTATTTT CASRDGTRDWDTQYF
TRBD1 TRBJ2-3 - TRBV27 TGTGCCAGCAGGGGACAGGGAGACACAGATACGCAGTATTTT CASRGQGDTDTQYF
TRBD1 TRBJ2-7 - TRBV29-1 TGCAGCTTTAAGGGACAGAGGGACGAGCAGTACTTC CSFKGQRDEQYF
- TRBJ1-2 - TRBV13 TGTGCCAGCAGCTTAGGGGCGGGGGCCCTCCCCTATGGCTACACCTTC CASSLGAGALPYGYTF
- TRBJ1-2 - TRBV5-4 TGTGCCAGCAGCTTTCCGACAGAGGAGGTCTATGGCTACACCTTC CASSFPTEEVYGYTF
TRBD2 TRBJ2-7 - TRBV28 TGTGCCAGCAGTTTAGGGCGGGGGTACGAGCAGTACTTC CASSLGRGYEQYF
TRBD1 TRBJ2-7 - TRBV27 TGTGCCAGCAGGCTTGGGACAGGGTTCGAGCAGTACTTC CASRLGTGFEQYF
- TRBJ1-2 - TRBV14 TGTGCCAGCAGCCAATGGGCCGATGCTAACTATGGCTACACCTTC CASSQWADANYGYTF
- TRBJ1-6 - TRBV28 TGTGCCAGCAGTTTAGGCCAGGTGGTTAATTCACCCCTCCACTTT CASSLGQVVNSPLHF
- TRBJ2-6 few TRBV28 TGTGCCAGCAGTCCGGCATTCGCCTGGGATGGGGCCAACGTCCTGACTTTC CASSPAFAWDGANVLTF
- TRBJ2-7 - TRBV6-5 TGTGCCAGCAGTTACTCGGGGGCCAGGGGAGTCGGCGAGCAGTACTTC CASSYSGARGVGEQYF
TRBD1 TRBJ2-1 few TRBV5-4 TGTGCCAGCAGCCAAACCGGGACAGGAAAATACAATGAGCAGTTCTTC CASSQTGTGKYNEQFF
- TRBJ1-5 - TRBV11-3 TGTGCCAGCAGCTTAGGGTATAGCAATCAGCCCCAGCATTTT CASSLGYSNQPQHF
- TRBJ2-1 - TRBV30 TGTGCCTGGAGTTATGGCGGTCCCAATGAGCAGTTCTTC CAWSYGGPNEQFF
TRBD1 TRBJ1-4 - TRBV27 TGTGCCAGCAGTTCTTGGGACAGTGAGGGTGGGCAAAAACTGTTTTTT CASSSWDSEGGQKLFF
TRBD2 TRBJ2-1 once TRBV2 TGTGCCAGCAACGCCCAACTAGCGGGAGTGGTCTATGAGCAGTTCTTC CASNAQLAGVVYEQFF
- TRBJ1-5 - TRBV4-1 TGCGCCAGCAGCCAAGATACCTATCAGCCCCAGCATTTT CASSQDTYQPQHF
- TRBJ2-1 - TRBV7-2 TGTGCCAGCAGCCAGGGAAGGGATAATGAGCAGTTCTTC CASSQGRDNEQFF
TRBD2 TRBJ2-7 - TRBV19 TGTGCCAGCCGACCGGCGGGAGGGCCGGGAGAGCAGTACTTC CASRPAGGPGEQYF
- TRBJ2-1 - TRBV27 TGTGCCAGCAGTTTTTTTCGCAACTCCGAAAACAATGAGCAGTTCTTC CASSFFRNSENNEQFF
TRBD2 TRBJ2-1 - TRBV28 TGTGCCAGCAGTGGGGGGAGGACTAGCGGAGCAGACAATGAGCAGTTCTTC CASSGGRTSGADNEQFF
TRBD1 TRBJ2-7 - TRBV11-1 TGTGCCAGCAGCTCAACCGGGACAGGGAGATACTACGAGCAGTACTTC CASSSTGTGRYYEQYF
- TRBJ1-5 - TRBV5-3 TGTGCCAGAAGCTTGGCGCCCTGGGGACAAAATCAGCCCCAGCATTTT CARSLAPWGQNQPQHF
- TRBJ2-7 - TRBV28 TGTGCCAGCAGAGCTAGGGGTGCCGGGTCCTACGAGCAGTACTTC CASRARGAGSYEQYF
- TRBJ2-2 - TRBV28 TGTGCCAGCAGCCGAGAGAGGGGTAGGGAGCTGTTTTTT CASSRERGRELFF
- TRBJ1-2 - TRBV9 TGTGCCAGCAGCGAGTCGCCCGGGACAAGTAGTGGCTACACCTTC CASSESPGTSSGYTF
- TRBJ2-2 few TRBV28 TGTGCCAGCAGATACCAGGGGACGGGAACCGGGGAGCTGTTTTTT CASRYQGTGTGELFF
TRBD1 TRBJ2-7 - TRBV5-1 TGCGCCAGCAGCGTACGGGACAGGGCGAACGAGCAGTACTTC CASSVRDRANEQYF
TRBD2 TRBJ2-1 - TRBV9 TGTGCCAGCAGCCCCCCTCCCGGGACTAGCGGCTACAATGAGCAGTTCTTC CASSPPPGTSGYNEQFF